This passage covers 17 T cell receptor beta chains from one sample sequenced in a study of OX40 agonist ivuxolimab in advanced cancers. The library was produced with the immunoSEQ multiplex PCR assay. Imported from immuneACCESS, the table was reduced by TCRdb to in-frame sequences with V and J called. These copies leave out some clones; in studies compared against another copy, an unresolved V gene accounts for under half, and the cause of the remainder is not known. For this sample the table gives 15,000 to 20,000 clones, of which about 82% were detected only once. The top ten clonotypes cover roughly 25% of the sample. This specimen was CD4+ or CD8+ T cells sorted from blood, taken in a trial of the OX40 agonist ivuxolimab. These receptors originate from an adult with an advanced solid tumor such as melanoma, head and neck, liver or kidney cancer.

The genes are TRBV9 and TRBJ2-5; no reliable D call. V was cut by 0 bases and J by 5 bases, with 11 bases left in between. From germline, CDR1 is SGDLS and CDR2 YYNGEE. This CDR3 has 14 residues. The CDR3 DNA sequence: TGTGCCAGCAGCGTAGCGAAGGGTGAGGAGACCCAGTACTTC. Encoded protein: CASSVAKGEETQYF.

CDR3 protein: CASSSGTGVSYEQYF. CDR3 nucleotides: TGTGCCAGCAGTTCCGGGACAGGGGTCTCCTACGAGCAGTACTTC. V is TRBV28 and J is TRBJ2-7, with 10 bases fitting TRBD1. The CDR3 sequence is 15 residues long. The V gene's germline CDR1 is MDHEN and CDR2 SYDVKM. Unmatched junction bases numbered 3, after V lost 4 bases and J lost 0 bases.

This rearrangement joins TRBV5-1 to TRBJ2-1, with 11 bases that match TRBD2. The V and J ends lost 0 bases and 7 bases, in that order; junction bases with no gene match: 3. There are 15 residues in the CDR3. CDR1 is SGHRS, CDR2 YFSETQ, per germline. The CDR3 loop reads CASSLETSGTNEQFF. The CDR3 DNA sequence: TGCGCCAGCAGCTTGGAGACTAGCGGGACGAATGAGCAGTTCTTC.

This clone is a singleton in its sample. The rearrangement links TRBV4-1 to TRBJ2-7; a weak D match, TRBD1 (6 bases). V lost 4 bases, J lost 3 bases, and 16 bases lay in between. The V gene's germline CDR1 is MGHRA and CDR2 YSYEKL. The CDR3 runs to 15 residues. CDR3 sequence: CASSPPARGYYEQYF. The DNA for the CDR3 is TGCGCCAGCAGCCCCCCGGCCAGGGGCTACTACGAGCAGTACTTC.

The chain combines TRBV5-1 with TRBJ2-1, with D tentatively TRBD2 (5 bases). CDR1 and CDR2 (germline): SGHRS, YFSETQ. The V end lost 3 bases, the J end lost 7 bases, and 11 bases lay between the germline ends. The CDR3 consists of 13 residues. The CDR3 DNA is TGCGCCAGCAGCTGGACGACGGGAAATGAGCAGTTCTTC. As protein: CASSWTTGNEQFF.

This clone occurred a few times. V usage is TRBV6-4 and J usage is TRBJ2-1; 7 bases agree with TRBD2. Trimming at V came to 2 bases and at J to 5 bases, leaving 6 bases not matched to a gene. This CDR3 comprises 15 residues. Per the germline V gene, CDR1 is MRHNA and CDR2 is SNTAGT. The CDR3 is CASSDEERGDNEQFF. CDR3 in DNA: TGTGCCAGCAGTGACGAGGAGCGGGGCGACAATGAGCAGTTCTTC.

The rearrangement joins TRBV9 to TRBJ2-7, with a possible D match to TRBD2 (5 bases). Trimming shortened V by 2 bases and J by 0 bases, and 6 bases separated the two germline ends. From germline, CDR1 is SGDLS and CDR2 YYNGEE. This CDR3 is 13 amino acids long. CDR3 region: CASSVGLSYEQYF. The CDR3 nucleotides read TGTGCCAGCAGCGTCGGACTCTCCTACGAGCAGTACTTC.

CDR3 sequence: CASSILFSTDTQYF. The CDR3 nucleotides read TGCGCCAGCTCAATTTTATTTAGCACAGATACGCAGTATTTT. The rearrangement uses TRBV5-1 and TRBJ2-3, with D uncertain. CDR3 size: 14 residues. The ends were cut back, 7 bases at V and 0 bases at J, with 12 bases in the middle. Germline CDR1 is SGHRS and CDR2 is YFSETQ.

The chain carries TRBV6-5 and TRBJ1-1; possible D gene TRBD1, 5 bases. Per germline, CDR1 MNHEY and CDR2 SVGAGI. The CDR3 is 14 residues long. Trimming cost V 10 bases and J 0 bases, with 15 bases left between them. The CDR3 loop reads CATAQGGVNTEAFF. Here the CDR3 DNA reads TGTGCCACCGCGCAGGGTGGGGTGAACACTGAAGCTTTCTTT.

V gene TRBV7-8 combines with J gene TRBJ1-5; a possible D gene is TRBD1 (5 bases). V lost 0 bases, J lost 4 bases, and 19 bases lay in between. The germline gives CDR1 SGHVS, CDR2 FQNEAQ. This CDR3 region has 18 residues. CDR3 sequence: CASSLAHWEQAENQPQHF. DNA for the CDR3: TGTGCCAGCAGCTTAGCCCACTGGGAACAGGCGGAGAATCAGCCCCAGCATTTT.

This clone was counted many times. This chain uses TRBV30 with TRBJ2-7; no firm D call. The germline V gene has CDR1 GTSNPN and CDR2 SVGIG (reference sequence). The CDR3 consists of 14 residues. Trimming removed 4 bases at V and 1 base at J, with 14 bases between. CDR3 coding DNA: TGTGCCTGGACCCGATATGAGCTTTCCTACGAGCAGTACTTC. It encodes CAWTRYELSYEQYF.

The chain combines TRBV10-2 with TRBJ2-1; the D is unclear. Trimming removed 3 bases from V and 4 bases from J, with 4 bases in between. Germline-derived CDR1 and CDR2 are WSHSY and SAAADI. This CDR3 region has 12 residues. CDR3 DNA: TGCGCCAGCAGTGACCGGTACAATGAGCAGTTCTTC. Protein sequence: CASSDRYNEQFF.

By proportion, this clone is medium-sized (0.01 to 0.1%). The CDR3 nucleotides are TGTGCCAGCAGCTGGGGTGAAACCAGAGAGACCCAGTACTTC. The encoded protein is CASSWGETRETQYF. This chain joins TRBV5-6 and TRBJ2-5, with D hard to call. With 3 bases removed from V and 4 bases from J, the gap between germline ends came to 13 bases. CDR3 size: 14 residues. Per the germline V gene, CDR1 is SGHDT and CDR2 is YYEEEE.

The CDR3 spells CASSPMGPTPTDTQYF. CDR3 bases: TGTGCCAGCAGCCCAATGGGACCAACCCCAACAGATACGCAGTATTTT. The V call is TRBV7-3, the J call TRBJ2-3; either TRBD1 or TRBD2 may supply D (5 bases each). CDR1 is SGHTA and CDR2 is FQGTGA in the germline V gene. The CDR3 runs to 16 residues. V was trimmed by 5 bases and J by 3 bases, leaving 18 bases between them.

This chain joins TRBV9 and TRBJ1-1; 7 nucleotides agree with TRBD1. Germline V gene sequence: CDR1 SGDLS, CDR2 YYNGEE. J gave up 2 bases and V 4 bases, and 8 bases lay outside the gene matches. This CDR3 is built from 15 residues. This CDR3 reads CASSPPGGRNTEAFF. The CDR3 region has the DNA TGTGCCAGCAGCCCTCCAGGGGGACGTAACACTGAAGCTTTCTTT.

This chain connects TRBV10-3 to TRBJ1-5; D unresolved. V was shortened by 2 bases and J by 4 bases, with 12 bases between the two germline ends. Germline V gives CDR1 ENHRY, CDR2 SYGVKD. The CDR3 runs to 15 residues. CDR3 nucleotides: TGTGCCATCAGTGAGCCCGGGATCCAAAATCAGCCCCAGCATTTT. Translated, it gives CAISEPGIQNQPQHF.

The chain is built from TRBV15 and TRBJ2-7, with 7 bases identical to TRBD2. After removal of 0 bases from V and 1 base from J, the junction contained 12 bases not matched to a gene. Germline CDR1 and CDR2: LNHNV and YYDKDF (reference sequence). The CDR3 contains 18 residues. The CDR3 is CATSRDRSLLAPSYEQYF. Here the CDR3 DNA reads TGTGCCACCAGCAGAGACAGGTCGTTACTAGCGCCGTCCTACGAGCAGTACTTC.